One sample yielded the 9 T cell receptor beta chains listed below, sequenced in a study of T cells after yellow fever vaccination. From the 5' RACE reads, TCRdb called clonotypes with MiXCR, one entry per CDR3 protein. Of a few hundred thousand distinct CDR3 sequences listed, approximately 3.9% are singletons. Specimen: PBMCs, collected on the day of the yellow fever booster vaccination. Receptors originate from a man younger than 35 who received the YFV17D yellow fever vaccine.

This chain links TRBV20-1 with TRBJ1-3; D is unresolved. Trimming stripped 0 bases from V and 0 bases from J, with 12 bases between. The CDR3 loop spans 16 amino acids. Looked up from germline, CDR1 is DFQATT and CDR2 is SNEGSKA (reference sequence). The CDR3 sequence: CSARDLRRNSGNTIYF. Written as DNA, the CDR3 is TGCAGTGCTAGAGATCTGCGACGGAACTCTGGAAACACCATATATTTT.

This clonotype was seen repeatedly, ten times or more. This chain joins TRBV13 and TRBJ2-7; 12 bases map to TRBD1. The CDR3 runs to 15 residues. J lost 0 bases, V lost 4 bases, and 1 base had no gene match. Germline CDR1 and CDR2: PRHDT and FYEKMQ (reference sequence). The CDR3 reads CASSWGQGASYEQYF. CDR3 in DNA: TGTGCCAGCAGCTGGGGACAGGGGGCCTCCTACGAGCAGTACTTC.

This clonotype was seen many times. The chain carries TRBV9 and TRBJ2-5; 8 bases are a match to TRBD2. Per germline, CDR1 SGDLS and CDR2 YYNGEE. The CDR3 consists of 14 residues. After removal of 3 bases from V and 3 bases from J, the junction contained 4 bases not matched to a gene. Here the CDR3 reads CASSERGRKETQYF. For the CDR3, the DNA is TGTGCCAGCAGCGAACGCGGGAGGAAAGAGACCCAGTACTTC.

This rearrangement joins TRBV6-5 to TRBJ2-3, with no clear D. The V end lost 5 bases, the J end lost 2 bases, and 11 bases lay between the germline ends. Germline CDR1 is MNHEY and CDR2 is SVGAGI. The CDR3 is 14 residues long. DNA for the CDR3: TGTGCCAGCAGTCCCCCGGGCCACACAGATACGCAGTATTTT. Translating it yields CASSPPGHTDTQYF.

V gene TRBV4-3 combines with J gene TRBJ1-5; D not resolved. Trimming shortened V by 1 base and J by 5 bases, and 6 bases separated the two germline ends. From germline, CDR1 is LGHNA and CDR2 YSLEER. The CDR3 consists of 13 residues. The CDR3 DNA follows: TGCGCCAGCAGCCAAGTCCAGGATCAGCCCCAGCATTTT. Translated: CASSQVQDQPQHF.

This clonotype was seen repeatedly, ten times or more. The chain combines TRBV20-1 with TRBJ1-3; 7 bases line up with TRBD1. Germline V lookup: CDR1 DFQATT, CDR2 SNEGSKA (reference sequence). J gave up 2 bases and V 3 bases, and 7 bases lay outside the gene matches. The CDR3 contains 15 residues. The CDR3 DNA reads as TGCAGTGCTAGGGTTACCACAGGGGCTGGAAACACCATATATTTT. Translation gives CSARVTTGAGNTIYF.

This clonotype occurred a few times. The chain has TRBV5-4 and TRBJ1-1; the D gene is possibly TRBD1 (5 bases). CDR3 length: 14 amino acids. Trimming took off 6 bases at V and 1 base at J, with 13 bases between the two ends. In germline, CDR1 is SGHNT, CDR2 YYREEE (reference sequence). The CDR3 nucleotides read TGTGCCAGCACCCCATGGGGGACGAACACTGAAGCTTTCTTT. It yields the protein CASTPWGTNTEAFF.

There are many counts of this clonotype. The chain has TRBV20-1 and TRBJ2-1; 9 bases line up with TRBD2. This CDR3 has 17 residues. The V segment lost 0 bases and the J segment 0 bases; nucleotides outside the gene matches: 6. Germline CDR1 is DFQATT and CDR2 is SNEGSKA (reference sequence). CDR3 loop: CSARDPSGESSYNEQFF. CDR3 coding DNA: TGCAGTGCTAGAGATCCTAGCGGGGAGAGCTCCTACAATGAGCAGTTCTTC.

In its sample, this clonotype was seen a few times. The genes are TRBV7-2 and TRBJ2-7; 8 nucleotides match TRBD1. V lost 5 bases and J lost 0; bases outside the gene matches: 3. CDR1 SGHTA and CDR2 FQGNSA come from the germline V gene. The CDR3 contains 14 residues. This CDR3 reads CASSTGGTSYEQYF. For the CDR3, the DNA is TGTGCCAGCAGCACAGGGGGTACCTCCTACGAGCAGTACTTC.